The rows below give T cell receptor beta chains drawn from one sample of a study of T cell responses to AZD1222 COVID-19 vaccine. The repertoire was sequenced with immunoSEQ multiplex PCR; TCRdb's copy has only in-frame clones and lacks some. The sample holds approximately 64,000 clones, 84% seen once. The specimen was peripheral blood, collected on day 0 of AZD1222 vaccination. These receptors came from an adult in good health. CDR3s include the opening cysteine and the closing phenylalanine or tryptophan. D genes are given only for firm matches. The size field is filled for only some rows; it gives once, few, many or a size class.

clone_size d_call j_call v_call cdr3_nt cdr3_aa
. . TRBJ1-4 TRBV6-5 TGTGCCAGCAGTTACGATGGGGAAAGGACTAATGAAAAACTGTTTTTT CASSYDGERTNEKLFF
. TRBD1 TRBJ2-7 TRBV7-8 TGTGCCAGCAGCTTAATAACAGGGGGCTACGAGCAGTACTTC CASSLITGGYEQYF
. . TRBJ1-1 TRBV5-1 TGCGCCAGCAGCCCTCCGGGAGGAGAAGCTTTCTTT CASSPPGGEAFF
. . TRBJ1-2 TRBV5-4 TGTGCCAGCAGCCTCGGAGGGGCAGCTCGTGGCTACACCTTC CASSLGGAARGYTF
. . TRBJ2-5 TRBV7-3 TGTGCCAGCAGCTCCCGCCCGGATGAGACCCAGTACTTC CASSSRPDETQYF
. . TRBJ2-2 TRBV19 TGTGCCAGTACCCTGGGGGCCAGGGGGGACACCGGGGAGCTGTTTTTT CASTLGARGDTGELFF
. . TRBJ2-2 TRBV9 TGTGCCAGCAGGGAAGGAGGAGCCGGGAACACCGGGGAGCTGTTTTTT CASREGGAGNTGELFF
few . TRBJ1-2 TRBV7-2 TGTGCCAGCAGCTTGGGGACAACACCGAACTATGGCTACACCTTC CASSLGTTPNYGYTF
. . TRBJ2-1 TRBV5-6 TGTGCCAGCAGCTTAAGACGCGAGCAGTTCTTC CASSLRREQFF
. TRBD1 TRBJ1-3 TRBV19 TGTGCCAGTCGCCGGGACAGCAGACCGTTAAGCTCTGGAAACACCATATATTTT CASRRDSRPLSSGNTIYF
. TRBD1 TRBJ1-1 TRBV7-9 TGTGCCAGCAGCCTCGGAGAAAACAGGGGGCGCGGGAACACTGAAGCTTTCTTT CASSLGENRGRGNTEAFF
. . TRBJ2-5 TRBV5-1 TGCGCCAGCAGCTTGGTAGTGGGGCAAGAGACCCAGTACTTC CASSLVVGQETQYF
. . TRBJ1-4 TRBV5-1 TGCGCCAGCAGCTTGCGGGGCCGATATGGAAAACTGTTTTTT CASSLRGRYGKLFF
. TRBD1 TRBJ1-2 TRBV11-2 TGTGCCAGCAGCCCTGGACAGGTTGGTCCCTATCGTGGCTACACCTTC CASSPGQVGPYRGYTF
. . TRBJ2-2 TRBV30 TGTGCCTGGAGTACTAGCCGGTACACCGGGGAGCTGTTTTTT CAWSTSRYTGELFF
. . TRBJ1-5 TRBV2 TGTGCCAGCAATCGGGATATAGGGCCCCAGCATTTT CASNRDIGPQHF
. . TRBJ1-2 TRBV2 TGTGCCAGCCAAAGGGACACCACTAACTATGGCTACACCTTC CASQRDTTNYGYTF
. . TRBJ1-1 TRBV2 TGTGCCAGCAGGAGGGAGTTTGAAGCTTTCTTT CASRREFEAFF
. . TRBJ2-1 TRBV18 TGTGCCAGCTCACCACTTTGGGAGCAGTTCTTC CASSPLWEQFF
. . TRBJ1-2 TRBV6-6 TGTGCCAGCAGTTCACCCGCGGGGGGCGACTATGGCTACACCTTC CASSSPAGGDYGYTF
. . TRBJ2-7 TRBV7-2 TGTGCCAGCAACGGCCCGGGACTCTCCTACGAGCAGTACTTC CASNGPGLSYEQYF
. TRBD2 TRBJ2-7 TRBV7-8 TGTGCCAGCAGCTTAGCGCGCCGGGGGGGAGCCTACGAGCAGTACTTC CASSLARRGGAYEQYF
. . TRBJ2-7 TRBV24-1 TGTGCCACCAGTGAAGGATACGAGCAGTACTTC CATSEGYEQYF
. . TRBJ2-2 TRBV5-4 TGTGCCAGCAGCCCACAAAGCGGGTTGAACACCGGGGAGCTGTTTTTT CASSPQSGLNTGELFF
. . TRBJ1-1 TRBV11-2 TGTGCCAGCAGCGCGGACAGGAACACTGAAGCTTTCTTT CASSADRNTEAFF